This TCR beta chain was observed in a study of blood T cell repertoires in COVID-19. CDR1 SGHDT and CDR2 YYEEEE come from the germline V gene. The CDR3 loop spans 14 amino acids. Trimming took 2 bases from V and 8 from J; bases not matched to a gene: 4. The assay was immunoSEQ multiplex PCR, and TCRdb's table has in-frame clones only and misses some. The table shows about 350,000 clones, with around 87% occurring only once. The origin of this receptor is a woman in her twenties or thirties who had recovered from COVID-19. Input material: PBMCs or T cells enriched from blood (not recorded which). The chain couples TRBV5-6 to TRBJ2-4; 10 bases line up with TRBD1. The CDR3 DNA sequence: TGTGCCAGCAGCTTCCGGACAGGGGGTGACATTCAGTACTTC. Translated: CASSFRTGGDIQYF.